This is a list of T cell receptor beta chains from one sample in a study of shared clonotypes between healthy human individuals. Assay used: immunoSEQ multiplex PCR; TCRdb lists only in-frame clones, some missing. Of almost 700,000 clones listed, about 92% are singletons. Sequencing was performed on naive CD8+ T cells sorted from blood. These receptors came from a man aged 25-40 years in good health. Each CDR3 is given with its conserved first and last residue. The order of the fields is J gene, D gene, V gene, CDR3 DNA, CDR3 protein. D genes are given only for firm matches.

TRBJ2-1 TRBD1 TRBV5-1 TGCGCCAGCAGCTTGTGGGGACAGGAAGGGGATGAGCAGTTCTTC CASSLWGQEGDEQFF
TRBJ2-1 TRBD2 TRBV2 TGTGCCAGCAGTGAGGGGACTAGCGGGAGGGGGGATGAGCAGTTCTTC CASSEGTSGRGDEQFF
TRBJ2-1 TRBD2 TRBV19 TGTGCCAGTAGTATCTTAGCGGGAGGTACCTACAATGAGCAGTTCTTC CASSILAGGTYNEQFF
TRBJ2-2 - TRBV18 TGTGCCAGCTCATGGGGGTTCGACACCGGGGAGCTGTTTTTT CASSWGFDTGELFF
TRBJ2-1 TRBD2 TRBV28 TGTGCCAGCAGTTTCACTAGCGGGAGGGCCTATGAGCAGTTCTTC CASSFTSGRAYEQFF
TRBJ2-1 - TRBV6-4 TGTGCCAGCAGTGCGGCCGGGGAGAGCTCCTACAATGAGCAGTTCTTC CASSAAGESSYNEQFF
TRBJ2-2 - TRBV13 TGTGCCAGCCGGCGTCAACTACAGGGAAACACCGGGGAGCTGTTTTTT CASRRQLQGNTGELFF
TRBJ2-6 - TRBV7-2 TGTGCCAGCAGCTTAGATCAGGGGGCCAACGTCCTGACTTTC CASSLDQGANVLTF
TRBJ2-2 - TRBV19 TGTGCCAGTACCTTAGGGGGGGAGCTGTTTTTT CASTLGGELFF
TRBJ2-1 TRBD1 TRBV25-1 TGTGCCAGCAGTGGGCAATTGACAGGGGTCCTTTACAATGAGCAGTTCTTC CASSGQLTGVLYNEQFF
TRBJ2-7 TRBD2 TRBV10-2 TGCGCCACCCACCAGACTAGCGGGAGGTACGAGCAGTACTTC CATHQTSGRYEQYF
TRBJ1-2 - TRBV27 TGTGCCAGCAGATCCCTCCCAGCGAAGCGTGGCTACACCTTC CASRSLPAKRGYTF
TRBJ2-6 TRBD1 TRBV28 TGTGCCAGCAGCTCACTGGAGACAGGGGCCACCTCTGGGGCCAACGTCCTGACTTTC CASSSLETGATSGANVLTF
TRBJ2-3 - TRBV14 TGTGCCAGCAGCCCAAATCCCCCCTACACAGATACGCAGTATTTT CASSPNPPYTDTQYF
TRBJ2-1 TRBD2 TRBV30 TGTGCCTGGACTGTAGGGACTAGCGGTTACAATGAGCAGTTCTTC CAWTVGTSGYNEQFF
TRBJ2-7 TRBD2 TRBV18 TGTGCCAGCTCACCTCCGGGGGGACCCTACGAGCAGTACTTC CASSPPGGPYEQYF
TRBJ2-7 - TRBV2 TGTGCCAGACAAACGGGAGTGGAATCCTACGAGCAGTACTTC CARQTGVESYEQYF
TRBJ2-7 - TRBV14 TGTGCCAGCAGCCAAGGGGACACAACCTACGAGCAGTACTTC CASSQGDTTYEQYF
TRBJ1-2 - TRBV25-1 TGTGCCAGCAGTGGAGGCCTCAGGGAGCCCTATGGCTACACCTTC CASSGGLREPYGYTF
TRBJ2-2 - TRBV7-9 TGTGCCATCCGGTCAGAAAACACCGGGGAGCTGTTTTTT CAIRSENTGELFF
TRBJ2-7 - TRBV10-3 TGTGCCATCAGCCTGACAGGTTCCAAACTTTCTGGTCTAGGATACGAGCAGTACTTC CAISLTGSKLSGLGYEQYF
TRBJ2-7 TRBD1 TRBV28 TGTGCCAGCAGTACTAGACAGGGACCAACCGACAGGGGGCGCTGGGACGAGCAGTACTTC CASSTRQGPTDRGRWDEQYF
TRBJ2-5 - TRBV6-6 TGTGCCAGCAGTTACCAGCAGGGCAGTGGGGAGACCCAGTACTTC CASSYQQGSGETQYF
TRBJ2-7 TRBD1 TRBV6-1 TGTGCCCACACAAAGGGGGCTCCCTACGAGCAGTACTTC CAHTKGAPYEQYF
TRBJ2-7 TRBD2 TRBV4-1 TGCGCCAGCAGCCAAGGGATTACTAGCGGCGCCTACGAGCAGTACTTC CASSQGITSGAYEQYF
TRBJ2-2 - TRBV5-6 TGTGCCAGCAGCTCAGGGTTTCTTGGCGGGGAGCTGTTTTTT CASSSGFLGGELFF
TRBJ2-7 TRBD2 TRBV10-3 TGTGCCATCAGTCCCCGGGGGACTAGCGGGCTGGACGAGCAGTACTTC CAISPRGTSGLDEQYF
TRBJ2-5 TRBD2 TRBV29-1 TGCAGCGTTGATCAGGGGACTAGCGGGAGCATGGGGACCCAGTACTTC CSVDQGTSGSMGTQYF
TRBJ2-7 - TRBV2 TGTGCCAGCAGTGTGGCCGAGCAGTACTTC CASSVAEQYF
TRBJ2-3 - TRBV10-3 TGTGCCATCAGTGACCAGGGGATGGATACGCAGTATTTT CAISDQGMDTQYF